The 16 T cell receptor beta chains in this list originate from one sample, sequenced in a study of blood T cell repertoires in COVID-19. Clones were read by immunoSEQ multiplex PCR, and TCRdb kept only the in-frame ones, dropping some. The table records 300,000 to 450,000 clones, 75% to 90% of them present only once. Source material: peripheral blood. The receptors stem from a woman younger than 35 with acute or convalescent COVID-19.

The CDR3: CASSRLSSGNTIYF. As DNA, the CDR3 is TGCGCCAGCAGCCGCCTGAGCTCTGGAAACACCATATATTTT. This chain connects TRBV5-1 to TRBJ1-3, with D hard to call. The CDR3 length is 14 residues. The V end lost 4 bases, the J end lost 0 bases, and 8 bases lay between the germline ends. Germline assignment: CDR1 SGHRS and CDR2 YFSETQ.

The chain has TRBV19 and TRBJ1-1; 8 bases agree with TRBD1. V shed 6 bases, J shed 8 bases, and the junction held 11 bases outside the gene matches. The CDR3 spans 14 residues. Germline V gene lookup returns CDR1 LNHDA and CDR2 SQIVND (reference sequence). Written as DNA, the CDR3 is TGTGCCAGTAGGCCTCCGGGACAGGTTTTGGAAGCTTTCTTT. It encodes CASRPPGQVLEAFF. Drawing the rest from reference TRBV19 and TRBJ1-1, the complete variable domain is DGGITQSPKYLFRKEGQNVTLSCEQNLNHDAMYWYRQDPGQGLRLIYYSQIVNDFQKGDIAEGYSVSREKKESFPLTVTSAQKNPTAFYLCASRPPGQVLEAFFGQGTRLTVV.

The chain uses TRBV5-6 and TRBJ1-6, with TRBD1 matching 12 bases. Per germline, CDR1 SGHDT and CDR2 YYEEEE. CDR3 length: 15 amino acids. The DNA of the CDR3 is TGTGTGAGAGGGGACAGGGGGCAATCTAATTCACCCCTCCACTTT. Amino acids: CVRGDRGQSNSPLHF.

V gene TRBV19 combines with J gene TRBJ2-7; TRBD1 aligns across 9 bases. The CDR3 is 13 residues long. V was pared by 8 bases and J by 3 bases, with 5 bases of the junction left unmatched. The germline gives CDR1 LNHDA, CDR2 SQIVND (reference sequence). CDR3 sequence: CASARDRDYEQYF. The CDR3 DNA reads TGTGCCAGTGCCCGGGACAGGGACTACGAGCAGTACTTC.

This clone was observed at least ten times. The chain employs TRBV18 and TRBJ1-1; 8 bases align to TRBD1. This CDR3 has 13 residues. Germline CDR1 reads KGHSH; CDR2 reads LQKENI. V was pared by 2 bases and J by 7 bases, with 3 bases of the junction left unmatched. CDR3 loop: CASSPTGGDEAFF. CDR3 nucleotide sequence: TGTGCCAGCTCACCAACAGGGGGTGATGAAGCTTTCTTT.

This chain connects TRBV19 to TRBJ1-4; tentative D call: TRBD1 (6 bases). This CDR3 has 15 residues. V lost 6 bases to trimming and J lost 5 bases, with 16 bases between them. The germline gives CDR1 LNHDA, CDR2 SQIVND (reference sequence). CDR3 nucleotides: TGTGCCAGTAGGACTCCCGGGCAGGGGAATGAAAAACTGTTTTTT. Residues: CASRTPGQGNEKLFF. Drawing the rest from reference TRBV19 and TRBJ1-4, the complete variable domain is DGGITQSPKYLFRKEGQNVTLSCEQNLNHDAMYWYRQDPGQGLRLIYYSQIVNDFQKGDIAEGYSVSREKKESFPLTVTSAQKNPTAFYLCASRTPGQGNEKLFFGSGTQLSVL.

V is TRBV7-9 and J is TRBJ1-5; 9 bases agree with TRBD1. The CDR3 contains 15 residues. Trimming cost V 0 bases and J 7 bases; bases outside gene matches: 4. Germline V gene data show CDR1 as SEHNR and CDR2 as FQNEAQ (reference sequence). The CDR3 sequence: CASSLAWDREQPQHF. The CDR3 nucleotides are TGTGCCAGCAGCTTAGCTTGGGACAGGGAACAGCCCCAGCATTTT.

This clone was detected only once. The rearrangement joins TRBV24-1 to TRBJ2-7, with D possibly matching TRBD2 (6 bases). V was clipped by 7 bases and J by 7 bases, with 16 bases between them. Per the germline V gene, CDR1 is KGHDR and CDR2 is SFDVKD. The CDR3 is 13 amino acids. DNA of the CDR3: TGTGCCACCAGGAGCGGGTCGATAGGGGAGCAGTACTTC. Its translation is CATRSGSIGEQYF.

This sequence joins TRBV6-5 and TRBJ2-3, with TRBD1 matching 9 bases. V lost 6 bases, J lost 13 bases, and 5 bases stayed unmatched. The length of the CDR3 is 11 residues. Germline CDR1 is MNHEY and CDR2 is SVGAGI. The CDR3 here is CASSRDRVEYF. For the CDR3, the DNA is TGTGCCAGCAGCCGGGACAGGGTGGAGTATTTT.

The genes are TRBV21-1 and TRBJ1-1; the D segment call TRBD1 is taken from the table without a DNA check. TRBV21-1 has pseudogene status. The CDR3 is 14 amino acids. The CDR3 protein is CASSKGRTKAEAFF. The CDR3 bases are TGTGCCAGCAGCAAAGGCCGGACAAAGGCTGAAGCTTTCTTT.

The rearrangement joins TRBV9 to TRBJ2-5, with a possible D match to TRBD1 (6 bases). Trimming pared 0 bases from V and 4 bases from J, leaving 19 bases between. This CDR3 is built from 17 residues. CDR1 and CDR2 from the germline V gene are SGDLS and YYNGEE. CDR3 region: CASSVGQDSLSGETQYF. The CDR3, as DNA: TGTGCCAGCAGCGTAGGACAGGACTCCCTGTCAGGAGAGACCCAGTACTTC.

The chain couples TRBV19 to TRBJ2-1, with 14 bases that match TRBD2. The V gene end was trimmed by 5 bases and the J gene end by 6 bases; junction bases not matched to a gene: 6. The CDR3 has 16 residues. Germline V gives CDR1 LNHDA, CDR2 SQIVND (reference sequence). The CDR3 is CASSAPGLAGVNEQFF. CDR3 nucleotide sequence: TGTGCCAGTAGTGCTCCGGGACTAGCGGGAGTCAATGAGCAGTTCTTC.

V gene TRBV5-1 combines with J gene TRBJ1-1, with TRBD1 identical over 8 bases. The CDR3 contains 12 residues. Germline V CDR1 and CDR2: SGHRS, YFSETQ. The V gene end was trimmed by 7 bases and the J gene end by 5 bases; junction bases not matched to a gene: 4. The CDR3: CASSTGGTEAFF. The CDR3 bases are TGCGCCAGCTCTACAGGGGGAACTGAAGCTTTCTTT.

The chain couples TRBV24-1 to TRBJ2-7, with D unresolved. The CDR3 loop spans 13 amino acids. Per the germline V gene, CDR1 is KGHDR and CDR2 is SFDVKD. V lost 3 bases to trimming and J lost 3 bases, with 8 bases between them. CDR3 amino acids: CATSDAKYYEQYF. The CDR3, as DNA: TGTGCCACCAGTGATGCTAAATACTACGAGCAGTACTTC.

This clone was counted between two and nine times. The chain is built from TRBV7-2 and TRBJ2-3; 11 positions match TRBD2. This CDR3 is 14 amino acids long. Trimming at V came to 8 bases and at J to 5 bases, leaving 6 bases not matched to a gene. The germline V gene encodes CDR1 SGHTA and CDR2 FQGNSA. The CDR3 DNA is TGTGCCAGCGGGATAGCGGGGGGGGGAGATACGCAGTATTTT. Residues: CASGIAGGGDTQYF.

The V gene is TRBV19, the J gene TRBJ2-3; tentatively, D is TRBD2 (6 bases). CDR3 length: 14 residues. Trimming left V 7 bases short and J 5 bases short, with 16 bases between. CDR1 and CDR2 from the germline V gene are LNHDA and SQIVND (reference sequence). CDR3 sequence reads: CASTPLGAGDTQYF. CDR3 DNA: TGTGCCAGTACCCCCCTCGGAGCGGGAGATACGCAGTATTTT.